The 17 T cell receptor beta chains reported below all come from one sample, sequenced in a study of Tregs in tolerant kidney transplant recipients. Mixed chimerism was transient after nonmyeloablative marrow transplants from related graft donors. The table came from immunoSEQ multiplex PCR; TCRdb's copy has only in-frame clones and leaves some out. The table lists tens of thousands of clones, roughly 93% of them singletons, with around 1.6% in the top ten. The sample consisted of CD4+ T cells from blood (PBMCs), taken 12 months after the transplant. All receptors derive from a human patient who received a combined kidney and bone marrow transplant. The T cells may come from the graft donor.

The chain links TRBV6-6 to TRBJ1-5; 8 nucleotides match TRBD1. CDR1 is MNHNY and CDR2 is SVGAGI in the germline V gene (reference sequence). The ends lost 2 bases at V and 5 bases at J; junction bases unmatched: 5. The CDR3 spans 15 residues. The CDR3 sequence: CASSYPDRGYQPQHF. CDR3 sequence (DNA): TGTGCCAGCAGTTACCCAGACAGGGGTTATCAGCCCCAGCATTTT.

The gene calls are TRBV10-3 and TRBJ2-3; the match to TRBD1 covers 9 bases. CDR1 is ENHRY and CDR2 is SYGVKD in the germline V gene. The trim removed 10 bases at V and 5 bases at J, leaving 7 bases unmatched. This CDR3 is built from 13 residues. CDR3 nucleotides: TGTGCCACCTGGACAGGGGAAGGAGATACGCAGTATTTT. Amino acid sequence: CATWTGEGDTQYF.

In this sample, this clone turned up once. The chain is built from TRBV7-9 and TRBJ2-3; TRBD1 is a possible D gene (5 bases). The CDR3 consists of 16 residues. Trimming removed 2 bases from V and 4 bases from J, with 16 bases in between. CDR1 is SEHNR, CDR2 FQNEAQ, per germline (reference sequence). This CDR3 reads CASSLRLEGVADTQYF. CDR3 in DNA: TGTGCCAGCAGCTTACGCCTAGAAGGGGTGGCAGATACGCAGTATTTT.

The chain employs TRBV30 and TRBJ2-1; 11 bases line up with TRBD2. There are 16 residues in the CDR3. Germline V CDR1 and CDR2: GTSNPN, SVGIG (reference sequence). V was pared by 5 bases and J by 7 bases, with 13 bases of the junction left unmatched. The CDR3 region has the DNA TGTGCCTGGCAACACTTAGGACTAGCGGGCCGGAATGAGCAGTTCTTC. Translated: CAWQHLGLAGRNEQFF.

V and J are TRBV19 and TRBJ2-5, with 10 positions matching TRBD1. Germline values: CDR1 LNHDA, CDR2 SQIVND (reference sequence). The CDR3 covers 14 residues. Germline trimming cut 5 bases from V and 11 bases from J; bases unmatched to any gene: 11. The chain's CDR3 is CASSLAGTGALQYF. The CDR3 DNA follows: TGTGCCAGTAGTCTTGCCGGGACAGGGGCCCTTCAGTACTTC.

The chain is built from TRBV2 and TRBJ2-2, with 8 bases fitting TRBD1. Germline CDR1 is SNHLY and CDR2 is FYNNEI. Germline trimming cut 6 bases from V and 6 bases from J; bases unmatched to any gene: 12. The CDR3 has 16 residues. Here the CDR3 DNA reads TGTGCCAGCAGGCACCGCGGACAGGGCGGGCCCGGGGAGCTGTTTTTT. It yields the protein CASRHRGQGGPGELFF.

The J gene is TRBJ1-5, the V gene TRBV6-6; 8 bases are shared with TRBD1. Unmatched junction bases numbered 6, after V lost 5 bases and J lost 3 bases. This CDR3 is 15 amino acids long. Germline values: CDR1 MNHNY, CDR2 SVGAGI (reference sequence). This CDR3 is CASSKTGGYNQPQHF. The CDR3 DNA sequence: TGTGCCAGCAGTAAAACAGGGGGATACAATCAGCCCCAGCATTTT.

Of note for this clone: At one boundary the junction diverges from the germline segment, which might be a read error. The sample holds other DNA sequences that translate to the same CDR3. The rearrangement uses TRBV7-2 and TRBJ2-7; perhaps TRBD2 as D (7 bases). The CDR3 sequence is 16 residues long. Germline loops: CDR1 SGHTA, CDR2 FQGNSA. The CDR3 sequence is CASSLGGGGTPYEQYF. The CDR3 DNA sequence: TGTGCTAGCAGCTTAGGGGGGGGAGGGACCCCCTACGAGCAGTACTTC.

The rearrangement uses TRBV7-3 and TRBJ2-2; weak D call: TRBD1 (6 bases). Trimming cost V 5 bases and J 5 bases, with 9 bases left between them. From germline, CDR1 is SGHTA and CDR2 FQGTGA. This CDR3 contains 13 residues. The CDR3 spells CASSAQGTGELFF. The DNA of the CDR3 is TGTGCCAGCAGCGCCCAGGGGACCGGGGAGCTGTTTTTT.

The chain employs TRBV9 and TRBJ2-5; 8 bases map to TRBD1. The V and J ends lost 0 bases and 5 bases, in that order; junction bases with no gene match: 12. Germline CDR1 reads SGDLS; CDR2 reads YYNGEE. The CDR3 sequence is 17 residues long. The DNA for the CDR3 is TGTGCCAGCAGCGTAGTGTCAGGGGGCCATAGATCGGAGACCCAGTACTTC. The encoded protein is CASSVVSGGHRSETQYF.

The sample holds a few counts of this clone. J is TRBJ1-2 and V is TRBV6-5; TRBD1 matches at 7 bases. CDR1 is MNHEY and CDR2 is SVGAGI in the germline V gene. Trimming took 1 base from V and 2 from J; bases not matched to a gene: 4. This CDR3 is built from 15 residues. CDR3 amino acids: CASSYLGQTNYGYTF. In DNA form, the CDR3 reads TGTGCCAGCAGTTACTTGGGACAGACCAACTATGGCTACACCTTC.

V is TRBV15 and J is TRBJ2-5; D may be TRBD1 (6 bases). The J call may not be correct, given that the DNA end is closer to TRBJ2-7. The CDR3 has 14 amino acids. Germline V gene sequence: CDR1 LNHNV, CDR2 YYDKDF (reference sequence). The CDR3 region is CATSRDTGNYEQYF. CDR3 bases: TGTGCCACCAGCAGAGATACAGGGAACTACGAGCAGTACTTC.

V gene TRBV5-4 combines with J gene TRBJ2-3; a weak D match, TRBD2 (5 bases). Between the trimmed V and J ends, which lost 4 bases and 2 bases, there was a span of 17 bases. The CDR3 loop spans 16 amino acids. The germline CDR1 and CDR2 sequences are SGHNT and YYREEE (reference sequence). CDR3 sequence (DNA): TGTGCCAGCAGCGACTTTCCGGACTTAACCACAGATACGCAGTATTTT. This sequence encodes CASSDFPDLTTDTQYF. The complete variable domain, with remaining parts taken from reference TRBV5-4 and TRBJ2-3, reads ETGVTQSPTHLIKTRGQQVTLRCSSQSGHNTVSWYQQALGQGPQFIFQYYREEENGRGNFPPRFSGLQFPNYSSELNVNALELDDSALYLCASSDFPDLTTDTQYFGPGTRLTVL.

The rearrangement joins TRBV19 to TRBJ1-3; D remains ambiguous. This CDR3 is built from 13 residues. Germline V gene data show CDR1 as LNHDA and CDR2 as SQIVND (reference sequence). Trimming cost V 5 bases and J 4 bases, with 9 bases left between them. CDR3 loop: CASSRGAGNTIYF. CDR3 sequence (DNA): TGTGCCAGTAGTCGAGGAGCGGGAAACACCATATATTTT.

This rearrangement joins TRBV5-1 to TRBJ2-5, with D perhaps matching TRBD2 (6 bases). The V and J ends lost 4 bases and 5 bases respectively, with 18 bases between them. The CDR3 consists of 15 residues. Germline CDR1 and CDR2: SGHRS and YFSETQ. CDR3: CASSRTLTSQETQYF. The DNA for the CDR3 is TGCGCCAGCAGCCGGACACTGACTAGTCAGGAGACCCAGTACTTC.

This clone showed up just once. This chain links TRBV19 with TRBJ1-4; 7 bases map to TRBD1. The CDR3 consists of 14 residues. In germline, CDR1 is LNHDA, CDR2 SQIVND (reference sequence). Trimming cost V 7 bases and J 4 bases; bases outside gene matches: 6. CDR3 DNA: TGTGCCAGTAAGCGACAGGGATATAATGAAAAACTGTTTTTT. Protein sequence: CASKRQGYNEKLFF. The variable domain in full, with the rest retrieved from reference TRBV19 and TRBJ1-4, is DGGITQSPKYLFRKEGQNVTLSCEQNLNHDAMYWYRQDPGQGLRLIYYSQIVNDFQKGDIAEGYSVSREKKESFPLTVTSAQKNPTAFYLCASKRQGYNEKLFFGSGTQLSVL.

V and J are TRBV7-3 and TRBJ2-7; possible D gene TRBD1, 6 bases. The CDR3 length is 13 residues. Germline V lookup: CDR1 SGHTA, CDR2 FQGTGA. Trimming pared 5 bases from V and 5 bases from J, leaving 13 bases between. This chain's CDR3 is CASSTKQGNEQYF. The CDR3 nucleotides are TGTGCCAGCAGCACCAAACAGGGTAACGAGCAGTACTTC.